This entry lists 14 T cell receptor beta chains sequenced from one sample in a study of CD4+ T cells in melanoma. Sequencing used immunoSEQ multiplex PCR; TCRdb keeps in-frame clones, though not all of them. The data contain approximately 14,000 clones, approximately 88% of them singletons. The sample consisted of cells from a culture (not recorded whether cultured in vitro). These receptors were obtained from a human donor with melanoma.

This clone rates as medium-sized. The rearrangement links TRBV2 to TRBJ1-4, with 7 bases fitting TRBD1. CDR3 size: 14 residues. V lost 4 bases and J lost 8; bases outside the gene matches: 7. Germline V gene lookup returns CDR1 SNHLY and CDR2 FYNNEI. The CDR3 sequence is CASSVRLGGEKLFF. The CDR3, as DNA: TGTGCCAGCAGTGTCCGCTTAGGGGGCGAAAAACTGTTTTTT.

The chain couples TRBV27 to TRBJ2-5, with 10 bases that match TRBD1. The CDR3 runs to 15 residues. Germline CDR1 is MNHEY and CDR2 is SMNVEV (reference sequence). Losses at the gene ends were 5 bases for V and 3 bases for J; bases not matched to a gene: 6. CDR3 sequence reads: CASSRDRGGKETQYF. Written as DNA, the CDR3 is TGTGCCAGCAGTCGGGACAGGGGAGGAAAAGAGACCCAGTACTTC.

This clone appeared once. The V gene is TRBV5-1, the J gene TRBJ2-2; the D is unclear. CDR1 is SGHRS, CDR2 YFSETQ, per germline. There are 13 residues in the CDR3. The germline V and J ends were trimmed by 2 bases and 5 bases, with 7 bases remaining between them. The CDR3 region is CASSFKVTGELFF. CDR3 coding DNA: TGCGCCAGCAGCTTTAAGGTGACCGGGGAGCTGTTTTTT.

The CDR3 sequence: CASSPTTLRAQYF. The CDR3 coding sequence is TGTGCCAGCTCCCCAACCACTCTGAGGGCCCAGTACTTC. The chain is built from TRBV18 and TRBJ2-5; D is perhaps TRBD2 (5 bases). The CDR3 is made up of 13 amino acids. V was cut by 6 bases and J by 9 bases, with 17 bases left in between. Germline CDR1 is KGHSH and CDR2 is LQKENI. Filled out from reference TRBV18 and TRBJ2-5, the complete variable domain reads NAGVMQNPRHLVRRRGQEARLRCSPMKGHSHVYWYRQLPEEGLKFMVYLQKENIIDESGMPKERFSAEFPKEGPSILRIQQVVRGDSAAYFCASSPTTLRAQYFGPGTRLLVL.

J is TRBJ1-2 and V is TRBV30; TRBD1 matches 7 bases. Trimming removed 5 bases from V and 4 bases from J; junction bases left unmatched: 4. In germline, CDR1 is GTSNPN, CDR2 SVGIG (reference sequence). The length of the CDR3 is 12 residues. This CDR3 is CAWSRDSYGYTF. The CDR3 nucleotides are TGTGCCTGGTCCCGGGACAGCTATGGCTACACCTTC.

This clone was detected a few times. This chain uses TRBV25-1 with TRBJ1-6, with D unclear. Germline V gene data show CDR1 as MGHDK and CDR2 as SYGVNS. The V end was cut by 1 base, the J end by 6 bases, with 1 base between. This CDR3 has 12 residues. Here the CDR3 DNA reads TGTGCCAGCAGTGAATTTAATTCACCCCTCCACTTT. Translated: CASSEFNSPLHF.

The chain couples TRBV6-1 to TRBJ1-1; 8 bases match TRBD1. The junction had 9 bases not matched to a gene; V was cut back by 3 bases and J by 3 bases. CDR3 length: 16 residues. CDR1 and CDR2 from the germline V gene are MNHNS and SASEGT. The CDR3 loop reads CASSDRGQYTDTEAFF. The CDR3 coding sequence is TGTGCCAGCAGTGACAGGGGGCAATATACGGACACTGAAGCTTTCTTT.

This chain joins TRBV5-1 and TRBJ1-1; no definite D call. The CDR3 contains 13 residues. V lost 2 bases and J lost 2, with 7 bases in between. CDR1 and CDR2 from the germline V gene are SGHRS and YFSETQ. The CDR3 spells CASSFDFNTEAFF. Written as DNA, the CDR3 is TGCGCCAGCAGCTTCGACTTTAACACTGAAGCTTTCTTT.

This clone was found once. This chain connects TRBV6-1 to TRBJ1-5; TRBD1 is a possible D gene (6 bases). This CDR3 is built from 16 residues. Per germline, CDR1 MNHNS and CDR2 SASEGT. V lost 3 bases, J lost 2 bases, and 14 bases lay in between. For the CDR3, the DNA is TGTGCCAGCAGTGATTACCCGGGGGCCGGCAATCAGCCCCAGCATTTT. This codes for CASSDYPGAGNQPQHF.

This clone was found once. The chain is built from TRBV5-1 and TRBJ1-1; TRBD1 matches at 7 bases. After removal of 0 bases from V and 3 bases from J, the junction contained 2 bases not matched to a gene. Germline lookup yields CDR1 SGHRS and CDR2 YFSETQ. The CDR3 is 14 residues long. The CDR3 protein is CASSLDRGDTEAFF. The CDR3 region has the DNA TGCGCCAGCAGCTTGGACAGGGGCGACACTGAAGCTTTCTTT.

The chain recombines TRBV10-1 with TRBJ2-1; the D gene is possibly TRBD1 (6 bases). V lost 2 bases, J lost 10 bases, and 6 bases lay in between. The length of the CDR3 is 11 residues. Germline V CDR1 and CDR2: WNHNN, SYGVQD (reference sequence). The CDR3: CASSEGGEQFF. The CDR3 DNA is TGCGCCAGCAGTGAGGGGGGCGAGCAGTTCTTC.

This sequence joins TRBV13 and TRBJ2-2, with a possible D match to TRBD2 (6 bases). CDR1 PRHDT and CDR2 FYEKMQ come from the germline V gene (reference sequence). The CDR3 has 15 residues. V lost 3 bases to trimming and J lost 2 bases, with 10 bases between them. The CDR3 DNA reads as TGTGCCAGCAGCTTCAGGCGGGGAAACACCGGGGAGCTGTTTTTT. Translation gives CASSFRRGNTGELFF. The entire variable domain, with the rest obtained from reference TRBV13 and TRBJ2-2, is as follows: AAGVIQSPRHLIKEKRETATLKCYPIPRHDTVYWYQQGPGQDPQFLISFYEKMQSDKGSIPDRFSAQQFSDYHSELNMSSLELGDSALYFCASSFRRGNTGELFFGEGSRLTVL.

The J gene is TRBJ2-7, the V gene TRBV28; D ambiguous. The CDR3 extends over 15 amino acids. CDR1 is MDHEN and CDR2 is SYDVKM in the germline V gene. V was trimmed by 6 bases and J by 4 bases, leaving 19 bases between them. The CDR3 coding sequence is TGTGCCAGCAGACCCAACCAACTTTCCCGATACGAGCAGTACTTC. It translates to CASRPNQLSRYEQYF.

The gene calls are TRBV4-1 and TRBJ1-2; tentative D call: TRBD1 (6 bases). The CDR3 runs to 18 residues. Germline CDR1 is MGHRA and CDR2 is YSYEKL. Trimming stripped 1 base from V and 0 bases from J, with 18 bases between. CDR3: CASSQVLLTGEANYGYTF. In DNA form, the CDR3 reads TGCGCCAGCAGCCAAGTCCTTTTGACAGGCGAAGCTAACTATGGCTACACCTTC.